This T cell receptor beta chain was documented in a study of cytomegalovirus exposure and HLA in healthy donors. Points from the study as a whole: Presence/absence analyses assumed roughly uniform sequencing depth across donors. Differences between HLA loci emerged in a later analysis of TCR association rates, with DRB1 most and HLA-C fewest.

The PCR was carried out with 60 Vbeta primers and 13 Jbeta primers. Here immunoSEQ multiplex PCR was the method, and the copy in TCRdb shows in-frame clones only, minus some. The sample includes roughly 170,000 clones, roughly 82% of them seen just once. In its sample, this clone was seen a few times. Its antigen is not known. The CDR3 spans 16 residues. The germline V gene has CDR1 MDHEN and CDR2 SYDVKM. Germline trimming cut 3 bases from V and 7 bases from J; bases unmatched to any gene: 12. This receptor was obtained from a woman aged 25 to 39 in good health and CMV-seronegative. Sequenced sample: PBMCs. V usage is TRBV28 and J usage is TRBJ2-7; 10 bases map to TRBD2. This CDR3 reads CASSLGAGGIGGEQYF. CDR3 bases: TGTGCCAGCAGTTTGGGAGCGGGAGGGATTGGAGGGGAGCAGTACTTC.